Listed here are 2 T cell receptor beta chains from one sample, sequenced in a study of blood T cell repertoires in COVID-19. Profiled with immunoSEQ multiplex PCR; TCRdb holds only in-frame clones, not every one. The sample carries 200,000 to 250,000 clones, about 84% recorded once. Sequencing used peripheral blood. The receptors here all came from a woman aged 80 or older with COVID-19, enrolled during active disease.

The V gene is TRBV18, the J gene TRBJ2-5, with D unresolved. The CDR3 has 12 amino acids. Trimming shortened V by 3 bases and J by 4 bases, and 6 bases separated the two germline ends. In germline, CDR1 is KGHSH, CDR2 LQKENI. The CDR3 reads CASSPARETQYF. The DNA for the CDR3 is TGTGCCAGCTCACCCGCGCGAGAGACCCAGTACTTC.

The chain couples TRBV23-1 to TRBJ2-3; TRBD2 matches at 7 bases. TRBV23-1 is marked as an open reading frame, function uncertain. The CDR3 consists of 16 residues. V lost 2 bases and J lost 4; bases outside the gene matches: 9. CDR3 loop: CASSQKTGGRADTQYF. CDR3 coding DNA: TGCGCCAGCAGTCAAAAGACGGGAGGAAGGGCAGATACGCAGTATTTT.